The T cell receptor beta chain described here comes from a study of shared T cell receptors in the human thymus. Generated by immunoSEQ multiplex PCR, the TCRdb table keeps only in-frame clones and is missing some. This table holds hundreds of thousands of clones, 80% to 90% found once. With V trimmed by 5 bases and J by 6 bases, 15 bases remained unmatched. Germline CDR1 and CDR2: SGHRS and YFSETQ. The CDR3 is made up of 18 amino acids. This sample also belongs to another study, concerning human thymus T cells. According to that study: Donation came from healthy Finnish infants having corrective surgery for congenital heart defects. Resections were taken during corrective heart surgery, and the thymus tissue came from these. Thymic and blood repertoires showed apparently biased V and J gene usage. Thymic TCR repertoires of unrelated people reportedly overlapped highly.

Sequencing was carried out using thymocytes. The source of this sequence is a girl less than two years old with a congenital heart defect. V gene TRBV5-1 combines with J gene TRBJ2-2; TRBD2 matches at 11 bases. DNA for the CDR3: TGCGCCAGCAGAGCTAGCGGGGGGCCTGCCAGTGGCGCCGGGGAGCTGTTTTTT. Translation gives CASRASGGPASGAGELFF. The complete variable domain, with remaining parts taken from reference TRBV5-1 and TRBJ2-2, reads KAGVTQTPRYLIKTRGQQVTLSCSPISGHRSVSWYQQTPGQGLQFLFEYFSETQRNKGNFPGRFSGRQFSNSRSEMNVSTLELGDSALYLCASRASGGPASGAGELFFGEGSRLTVL.